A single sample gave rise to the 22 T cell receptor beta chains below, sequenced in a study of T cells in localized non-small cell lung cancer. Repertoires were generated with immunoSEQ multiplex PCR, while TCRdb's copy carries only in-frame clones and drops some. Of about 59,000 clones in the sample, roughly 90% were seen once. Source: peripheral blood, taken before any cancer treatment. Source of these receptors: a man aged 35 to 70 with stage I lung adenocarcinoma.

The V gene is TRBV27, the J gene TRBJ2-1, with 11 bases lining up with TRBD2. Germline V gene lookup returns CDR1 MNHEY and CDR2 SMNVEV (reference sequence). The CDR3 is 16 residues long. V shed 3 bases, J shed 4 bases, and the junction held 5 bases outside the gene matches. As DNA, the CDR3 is TGTGCCAGCAGTTTCCTCGGGACTAGCGGATACAATGAGCAGTTCTTC. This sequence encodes CASSFLGTSGYNEQFF.

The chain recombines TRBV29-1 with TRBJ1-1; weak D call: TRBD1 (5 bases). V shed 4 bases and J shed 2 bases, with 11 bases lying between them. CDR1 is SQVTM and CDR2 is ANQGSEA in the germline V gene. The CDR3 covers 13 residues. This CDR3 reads CSVGQGRNTEAFF. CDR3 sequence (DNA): TGCAGCGTTGGCCAGGGCCGTAACACTGAAGCTTTCTTT.

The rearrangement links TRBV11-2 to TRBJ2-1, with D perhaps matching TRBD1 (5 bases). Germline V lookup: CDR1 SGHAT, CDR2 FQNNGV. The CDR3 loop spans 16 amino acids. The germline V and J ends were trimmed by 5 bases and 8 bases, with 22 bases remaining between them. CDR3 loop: CASSLPSYQGNHEQFF. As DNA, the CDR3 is TGTGCCAGCAGCCTCCCTTCTTACCAGGGCAATCATGAGCAGTTCTTC.

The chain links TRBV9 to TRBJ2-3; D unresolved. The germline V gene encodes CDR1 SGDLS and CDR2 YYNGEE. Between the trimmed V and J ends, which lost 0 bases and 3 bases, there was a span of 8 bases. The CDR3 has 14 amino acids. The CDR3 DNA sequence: TGTGCCAGCAGCGTAGATGTGGGGACAGATACGCAGTATTTT. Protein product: CASSVDVGTDTQYF.

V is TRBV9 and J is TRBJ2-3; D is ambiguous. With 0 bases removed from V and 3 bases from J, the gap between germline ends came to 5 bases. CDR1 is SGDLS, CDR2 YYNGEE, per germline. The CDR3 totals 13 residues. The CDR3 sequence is CASSVELTDTQYF. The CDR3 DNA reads TGTGCCAGCAGCGTAGAGTTGACAGATACGCAGTATTTT.

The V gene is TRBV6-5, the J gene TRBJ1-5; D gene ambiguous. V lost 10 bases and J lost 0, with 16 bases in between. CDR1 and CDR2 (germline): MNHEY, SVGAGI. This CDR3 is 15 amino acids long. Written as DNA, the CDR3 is TGTGCCACCGCTATTGACGGTTTTAGCAATCAGCCCCAGCATTTT. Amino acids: CATAIDGFSNQPQHF.

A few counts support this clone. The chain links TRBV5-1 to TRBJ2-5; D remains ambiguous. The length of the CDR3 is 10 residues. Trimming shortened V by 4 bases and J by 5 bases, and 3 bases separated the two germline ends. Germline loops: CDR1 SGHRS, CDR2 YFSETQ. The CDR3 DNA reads TGCGCCAGCAGCGGGGAGACCCAGTACTTC. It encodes CASSGETQYF.

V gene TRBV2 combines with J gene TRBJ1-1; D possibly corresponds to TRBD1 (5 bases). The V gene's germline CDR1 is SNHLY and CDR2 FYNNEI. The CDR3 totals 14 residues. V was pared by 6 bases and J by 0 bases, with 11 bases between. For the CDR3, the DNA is TGTGCCAGCAGCCGGGACGGGATGAACACTGAAGCTTTCTTT. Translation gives CASSRDGMNTEAFF.

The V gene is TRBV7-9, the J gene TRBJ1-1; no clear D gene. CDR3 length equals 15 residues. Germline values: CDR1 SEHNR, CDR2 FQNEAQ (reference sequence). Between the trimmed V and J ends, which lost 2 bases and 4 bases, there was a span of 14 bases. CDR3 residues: CASSLSRSGGTEAFF. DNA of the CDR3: TGTGCCAGCAGCTTAAGCAGGTCAGGAGGCACTGAAGCTTTCTTT.

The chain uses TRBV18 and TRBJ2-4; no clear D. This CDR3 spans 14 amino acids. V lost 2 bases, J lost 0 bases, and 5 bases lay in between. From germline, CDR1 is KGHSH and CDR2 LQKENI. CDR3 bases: TGTGCCAGCTCACCAGCGGTAGCCAAAAACATTCAGTACTTC. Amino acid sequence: CASSPAVAKNIQYF.

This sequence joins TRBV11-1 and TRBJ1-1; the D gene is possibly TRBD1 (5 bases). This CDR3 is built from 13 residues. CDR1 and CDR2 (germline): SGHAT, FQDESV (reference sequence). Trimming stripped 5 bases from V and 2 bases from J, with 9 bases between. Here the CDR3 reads CASSRDRNTEAFF. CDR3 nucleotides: TGTGCCAGCAGCCGGGACCGCAACACTGAAGCTTTCTTT.

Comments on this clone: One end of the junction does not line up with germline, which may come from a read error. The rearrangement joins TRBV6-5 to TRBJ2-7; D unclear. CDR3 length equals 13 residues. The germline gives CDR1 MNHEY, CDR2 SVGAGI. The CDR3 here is CASSTPASYEQCF. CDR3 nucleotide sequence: TGTGCCAGCAGTACACCTGCCTCCTACGAGCAGTGCTTC.

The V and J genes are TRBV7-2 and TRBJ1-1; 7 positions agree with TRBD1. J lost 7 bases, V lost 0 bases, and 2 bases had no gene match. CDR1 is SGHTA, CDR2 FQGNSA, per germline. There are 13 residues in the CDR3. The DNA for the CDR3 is TGTGCCAGCAGCTTAGCTCAGGGGGGTGAAGCTTTCTTT. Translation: CASSLAQGGEAFF.

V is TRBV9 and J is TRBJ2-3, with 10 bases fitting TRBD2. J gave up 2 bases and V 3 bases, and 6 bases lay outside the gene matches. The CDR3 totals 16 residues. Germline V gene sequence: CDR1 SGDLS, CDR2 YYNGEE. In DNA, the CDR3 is TGTGCCAGCAGCGCAACTAGCGGGATAACCACAGATACGCAGTATTTT. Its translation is CASSATSGITTDTQYF.

The CDR3 coding sequence is TGTGCCAGCAGCTTAGCAGACAGGGGGCGCGTTACCGGGGAGCTGTTTTTT. As protein: CASSLADRGRVTGELFF. V and J are TRBV11-1 and TRBJ2-2; 10 bases are a match to TRBD1. This CDR3 is 17 amino acids long. In germline, CDR1 is SGHAT, CDR2 FQDESV (reference sequence). With V trimmed by 0 bases and J by 5 bases, 6 bases remained unmatched.

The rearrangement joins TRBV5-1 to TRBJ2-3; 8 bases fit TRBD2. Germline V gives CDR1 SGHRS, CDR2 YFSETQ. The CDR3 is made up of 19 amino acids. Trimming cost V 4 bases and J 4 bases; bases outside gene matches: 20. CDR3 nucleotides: TGCGCCAGCAGCCCGACGGGGGGGCGGGAGACTCCGGGTGCAGATACGCAGTATTTT. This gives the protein CASSPTGGRETPGADTQYF.

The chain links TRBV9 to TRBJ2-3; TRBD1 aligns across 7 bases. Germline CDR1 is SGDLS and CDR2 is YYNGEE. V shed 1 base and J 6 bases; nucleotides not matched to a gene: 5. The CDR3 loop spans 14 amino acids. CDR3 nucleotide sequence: TGTGCCAGCAGCGTATCAGGACAGGCCGATACGCAGTATTTT. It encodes CASSVSGQADTQYF. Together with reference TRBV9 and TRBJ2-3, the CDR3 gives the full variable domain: DSGVTQTPKHLITATGQRVTLRCSPRSGDLSVYWYQQSLDQGLQFLIQYYNGEERAKGNILERFSAQQFPDLHSELNLSSLELGDSALYFCASSVSGQADTQYFGPGTRLTVL.

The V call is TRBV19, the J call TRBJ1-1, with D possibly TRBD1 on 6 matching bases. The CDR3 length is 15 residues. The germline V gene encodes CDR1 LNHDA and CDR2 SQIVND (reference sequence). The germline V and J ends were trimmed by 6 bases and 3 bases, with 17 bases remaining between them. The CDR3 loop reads CASRGIWGRDTEAFF. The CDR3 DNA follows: TGTGCCAGTAGGGGGATTTGGGGGCGAGACACTGAAGCTTTCTTT.

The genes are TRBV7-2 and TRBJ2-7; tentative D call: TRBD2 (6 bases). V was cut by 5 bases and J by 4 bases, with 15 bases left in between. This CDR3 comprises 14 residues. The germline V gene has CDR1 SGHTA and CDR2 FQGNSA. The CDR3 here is CASSLILAEYEQYF. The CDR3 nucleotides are TGTGCCAGCAGCCTAATCTTAGCGGAATACGAGCAGTACTTC.

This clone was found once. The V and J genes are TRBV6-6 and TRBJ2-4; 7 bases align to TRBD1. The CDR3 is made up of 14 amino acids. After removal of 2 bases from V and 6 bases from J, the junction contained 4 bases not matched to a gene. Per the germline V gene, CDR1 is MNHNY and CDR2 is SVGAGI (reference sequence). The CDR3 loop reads CASSYGQGVNIQYF. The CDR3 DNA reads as TGTGCCAGCAGTTACGGGCAGGGGGTAAACATTCAGTACTTC.

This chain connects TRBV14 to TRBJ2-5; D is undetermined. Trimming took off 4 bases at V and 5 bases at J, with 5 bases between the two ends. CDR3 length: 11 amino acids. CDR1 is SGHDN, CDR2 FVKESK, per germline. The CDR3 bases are TGTGCCAGCAGCCTGGGGGAGACCCAGTACTTC. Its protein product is CASSLGETQYF.

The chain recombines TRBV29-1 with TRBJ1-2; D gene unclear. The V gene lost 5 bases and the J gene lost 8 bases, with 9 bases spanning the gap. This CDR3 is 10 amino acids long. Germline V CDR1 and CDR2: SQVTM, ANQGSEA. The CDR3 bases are TGCAGCGTTCGGGGTACGGGCTACACCTTC. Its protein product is CSVRGTGYTF.